Reported below is one T cell receptor (beta chain). What antigen it recognizes has not been identified. No quality values exist for individual bases; no much larger clone is one base distant. CDR1 and CDR2 are read off the germline V gene as MNHNS and SASEGT. Taken from cysteine to phenylalanine, the CDR3 has 13 residues. The DNA shown is the 39-base CDR3, in frame from base 1. The junction shows trimming of 8 bases on V and 8 bases on J, and the gene matches do not reach 6 bases of it. The sample belongs to a study of blood T cells in healthy people across ages (dated by TCRdb to the mid-2010s). Study-wide context: Template switching captured roughly one uniquely barcoded TCR beta cDNA molecule per two T cells in model experiments. The study measured age-related changes in TCR beta repertoire diversity using deep sequencing normalized with unique cDNA molecular identifiers. The donors were split into four age groups: young (average around 16 years), middle-aged (roughly 39), aged (about 56) and long-lived (more than 80). To avoid experimental bias, donors of different ages were randomly spread across the sequencing lanes. For two donors (one aged 18 to 29 and one aged 80 or older), the study analyzed two additional independent replicas of 1 million unique cDNA reads from the same blood draw. Points the paper makes about the study in general: Observed TCR beta diversity correlated strongly with the percentage of naive T cells measured by flow cytometry. Because profiling used bulk unsorted PBMCs, naive and antigen-experienced compartments could not be compared conclusively. Donor CMV infection status was unknown, potentially confounding age-related changes in expanded clonotypes. As age increased, observed TCR beta diversity per million T cells dropped in a roughly linear way, and a significant reduction was already evident by age 40. Compared with the aged group, more naive CD4+ T cells, fewer expanded clones and increased TCR diversity were shown by the long-lived group, suggesting age selection. Total diversity estimates from one million sequenced T cells were considered lower bounds and underestimates.

The donors were a few dozen Caucasian individuals from Russia, aged 6 to 90 years, who were systemically healthy. Each donor gave 9.5 to 10 milliliters of peripheral blood, drawn into EDTA-treated Vacutainer tubes. Ficoll-Paque density-gradient centrifugation was used to isolate PBMCs, with at least 6.5 million obtained per sample. Total RNA, at least 6 micrograms per sample, was extracted from PBMCs with Trizol reagent. The percentages of naive CD45RAhigh/CD27high T cells were determined by flow cytometry on a PBMC aliquot from every donor. Library generation was performed with 5' RACE. Data came from an Illumina HiSeq 2500. A second roughly 6 to 11 cycle PCR used a sample-barcoded 5' primer and a J-beta primer mix. Each TCR beta cDNA molecule received a unique molecular identifier from a template-switch 5' adaptor carrying 12 random nucleotides. Each sample yielded at least 3 million CDR3-containing paired-end reads. First-strand cDNA synthesis was performed from all RNA using the Mint cDNA synthesis kit, with priming by a TRBC-specific oligonucleotide. All cDNA was treated with uracil-DNA glycosylase and then went through a first 18-cycle PCR with the universal primers M1SS and BC2_uni_R. For the original study's pipeline: For normalization, 1 million high-quality reads, each with a distinct molecular identifier, were randomly selected from each sample. Reads with shared molecular identifiers were discarded instead of being binned into consensus sequences. MiTCR, set to a Q25 quality threshold and the strictest error-elimination algorithm, was used for CDR3 identification, clonotype clustering and error correction. A nonparametric unseen species model with Euler transformation was used to estimate lower-bound total TCR beta diversity. The public reads were reanalyzed by TCRdb: fastp trimming at Q25, MiXCR alignment, in-frame beta chains only. Each entry is one CDR3 protein sequence, shown with its most common DNA and genes. These V and J calls derive from TCRdb rather than the authors' analysis. This sample is represented by hundreds of thousands of distinct CDR3 sequences; 20% to 25% of them were singletons. Around 22% of the sample comes from the top ten.

Specimen: blood. This chain joins TRBV6-1 to TRBJ1-4; TRBD1 agrees with 9 junctional bases. The TCR originated in a man between 65 and 85 years old in good health. The DNA sequence is TGTGCCAGCGCCCGGGACAGGGAGGAAAAACTGTTTTTT. It codes for CASARDREEKLFF.